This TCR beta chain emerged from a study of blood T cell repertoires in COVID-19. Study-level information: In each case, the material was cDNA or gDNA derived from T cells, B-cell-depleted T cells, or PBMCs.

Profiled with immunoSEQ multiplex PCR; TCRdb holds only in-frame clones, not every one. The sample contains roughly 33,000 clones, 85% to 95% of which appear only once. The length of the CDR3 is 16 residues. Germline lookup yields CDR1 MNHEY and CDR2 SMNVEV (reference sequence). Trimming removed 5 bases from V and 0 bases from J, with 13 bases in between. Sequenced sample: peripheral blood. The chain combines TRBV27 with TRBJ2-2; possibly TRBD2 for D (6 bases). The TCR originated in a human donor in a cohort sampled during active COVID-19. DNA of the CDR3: TGTGCCAGCAGTCTCCCGGGACTCCCGAACACCGGGGAGCTGTTTTTT. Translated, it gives CASSLPGLPNTGELFF.